This T cell receptor beta chain was sequenced during a study of cytomegalovirus exposure and HLA in healthy donors (dated by TCRdb to 2016 to 2017). The study in broad terms: A later analysis indicated that the 120 or so validation repertoires were generated on the platform also employed for the 700 or so repertoires of the first cohort. The study aimed to test whether signatures of past pathogen exposure could be identified by cataloging public T cell receptors. High-throughput TCR immunosequencing, statistical association of individual TCRs with disease status, and machine learning were combined to predict cytomegalovirus infection status. A separate validation cohort of over a hundred different subjects was used in addition to the approximately 700-subject first cohort.

The CDR3 has 14 amino acids, counting the end cysteine and phenylalanine. Just the 42-base CDR3 DNA is kept, in frame starting at base 1. Unmatched junction bases come to 7, with V trimmed by 7 bases and J by 4 bases. The CDR1 and CDR2 encoded by the germline V gene (reference sequence) are LNHDA and SQIVND. Broad study findings and their caveats: Most TCR sequences were seen in very few donors, while some public TCRs were found in many individuals. A later analysis lacked HLA typing for the validation cohort, so it scored co-occurrence in that cohort across all 110 or so repertoires. It was suggested by the authors that the approach could potentially be generalized to other disease states and immunological phenotypes. The study listed 150 to 200 TCR beta chains as associated with cytomegalovirus. In both the original and validation cohorts, the classifier was reported to diagnose cytomegalovirus status with high specificity and sensitivity. In vitro tests confirmed that a few of the cytomegalovirus-associated TCR beta chains recognize cytomegalovirus antigens. A later analysis found that TCRs clustered in the first cohort also tended to co-occur in the 95 to 150 validation repertoires, with approximately 95% of cluster scores above 0.

Donors formed part of the validation cohort, which comprised 95 to 150 subjects and was distinct from the first cohort of under 750 subjects. To prepare the library, the immunoSEQ multiplex PCR assay was applied. Per the authors' processing: A statistical classification framework was built for diagnosing cytomegalovirus status from the catalog of TCR beta chain sequences. TCRdb limited this immuneACCESS table to in-frame rearrangements with V and J called. A share of clones is missing; checked studies link under half to unresolved V genes, and the rest is unexplained. V and J calls and clone size are given by that table; D and trimming were obtained from the DNA. Across this sample there are roughly 130,000 clones, with roughly 90% seen only once. 2.9% of the sample is taken by the ten largest. Points on this clone: Its antigen has not been determined. Per-nucleotide qualities are absent, and no much larger clonotype sits a single base away.

The sequenced sample consisted of PBMCs. The rearrangement joined TRBV19 to TRBJ1-2; the junction holds 9 bases that match TRBD1. The source of this sequence is a man aged 18 to 29 in good health and CMV-seronegative. The CDR3 in this case is CASTTQQGAYGYTF. The nucleotide sequence reads TGTGCCAGTACTACCCAACAGGGGGCCTATGGCTACACCTTC.